This is a list of T cell receptor beta chains from one sample in a study of T cells in Graves' hyperthyroidism and ophthalmopathy. TCRdb re-called the multiplex PCR reads through MiXCR, storing one row per CDR3 protein. The sample yields 400,000 to 550,000 distinct CDR3 sequences, less than 25% seen once. The sequenced sample consisted of blood. The receptors stem from a woman in her twenties or thirties with Graves' ophthalmopathy. Each CDR3 is given with its conserved first and last residue. D genes are given only for firm matches. Clone size is shown for a subset of rows, as once, few, many or a class of expanded clone.

D,J,V,size,DNA,CDR3
TRBD1,TRBJ1-2,TRBV20-1,many,TGCAGTGCTCACGCCGGGACAGGGAATGGCTACACCTTC,CSAHAGTGNGYTF
NA,TRBJ1-5,TRBV12-3/TRBV12-4,many,TGTGCCAGCAGCCCCCGGGACCTCAATCAGCCCCAGCATTTT,CASSPRDLNQPQHF
NA,TRBJ1-3,TRBV28,many,TGTGCCACGACGAATGGAAACACCATATATTTT,CATTNGNTIYF
TRBD2,TRBJ2-5,TRBV6-1,NA,TGTGCCAGCAGACGACTAGCGGGGGGTAGAGAGACCCAGTACTTC,CASRRLAGGRETQYF
NA,TRBJ1-2,TRBV6-1,few,TGTGCCAGCAGACCCCCCGAGGGTGGCGGCTACACCTTC,CASRPPEGGGYTF
TRBD1,TRBJ2-7,TRBV7-6,NA,TGTGCCAGCAGCCCCGGGGACAGACCCTACGAGCAGTACTTC,CASSPGDRPYEQYF
TRBD1,TRBJ1-2,TRBV12-3/TRBV12-4,many,TGTGCCAGCAGTTTAGGGAATCGACAGGGCGCGTCCTACACCTTC,CASSLGNRQGASYTF
TRBD1,TRBJ1-5,TRBV12-3/TRBV12-4,many,TGTGCCAGCAGTTTGACAGGGGTTGGCAATCAGCCCCAGCATTTT,CASSLTGVGNQPQHF
NA,TRBJ1-2,TRBV6-5,many,TGTGCCAGCAGTTACTCGACGGGCACCCAGCCGTATGGCTACACCTTC,CASSYSTGTQPYGYTF
NA,TRBJ1-2,TRBV27,NA,TGTGCCAGCTGGGGGAGGGCCCCTCATGGCTACACCTTC,CASWGRAPHGYTF
TRBD1,TRBJ1-2,TRBV27,few,TGTGCCAGCAGCCGACAGGGGGCATTTGGCTACACCTTC,CASSRQGAFGYTF
NA,TRBJ2-7,TRBV29-1,many,TGCAGCGTGCGGGACTGGAGAAACTACGAGCAGTACTTC,CSVRDWRNYEQYF
NA,TRBJ2-7,TRBV18,NA,TGTGCCAGTTCACCGGCGGGACGGACCTACGAGCAGTACTTC,CASSPAGRTYEQYF
TRBD1,TRBJ1-1,TRBV6-1,NA,TGTGCCAGCAGTGCGGACAGGGTAGCTGAAGCTTTCTTT,CASSADRVAEAFF
NA,TRBJ2-7,TRBV2,many,TGTGCCAGCAGTGATGAGGTTTTGGCGGGGGCTCAGGGGTACTTC,CASSDEVLAGAQGYF
TRBD2,TRBJ2-7,TRBV11-2,many,TGTGCCAGCAGCTTAGATCTAGCGGGGGGGGCGTACGAGCAGTACTTC,CASSLDLAGGAYEQYF
NA,TRBJ1-1,TRBV10-3,many,TGTGCCATCAGTACCCAGAACATGAACACTGAAGCTTTCTTT,CAISTQNMNTEAFF
TRBD2,TRBJ2-5,TRBV20-1,NA,TGCAGTGCTGGAGGGCTAGCGGTCCAAGAGACCCAGTACTTC,CSAGGLAVQETQYF
TRBD1,TRBJ2-5,TRBV12-3/TRBV12-4,NA,TGTGCCAGCAGTCCCAACAGGGGGGCCCGGAGCCAAGAGACCCAGTACTTC,CASSPNRGARSQETQYF
NA,TRBJ1-1,TRBV20-1,NA,TGCAGTGCTAGAGGGTGGCAGGGGATGGTCACTGAAGCTTTCTTT,CSARGWQGMVTEAFF
TRBD2,TRBJ2-7,TRBV12-3/TRBV12-4,once,TGTGCCAGCAGTTTAGCCGGGACTAGCAACGAGCAGTACTTC,CASSLAGTSNEQYF
TRBD1,TRBJ1-2,TRBV5-1,few,TGCGCCAGCAGCCCACGGACAGGGGACCTTTTTGGCTACACCTTC,CASSPRTGDLFGYTF
TRBD1,TRBJ1-1,TRBV7-9,NA,TGTGCCAGCGGCTCCGGGACAGGGATGAACACTGAAGCTCTCTTT,CASGSGTGMNTEALF
TRBD1,TRBJ1-2,TRBV6-1,many,TGTGCCAGCAGTGGAGGGGACAGGAAGCGCGTTTATGGCTACACCTTC,CASSGGDRKRVYGYTF
NA,TRBJ2-7,TRBV5-1,many,TGCGCCAGCAGCTTGGAAAGGGGTAACACAGGCGAGCAGTACTTC,CASSLERGNTGEQYF
TRBD1,TRBJ2-5,TRBV28,many,TGTGCCAGCAGGGACAGGGGAAAAGAGACCCAGTACTTC,CASRDRGKETQYF
NA,TRBJ1-5,TRBV10-3,many,TGTGCCATCAGGGACCCGGTCAGCAATCAGCCCCAGCATTTT,CAIRDPVSNQPQHF
TRBD1,TRBJ1-2,TRBV12-3/TRBV12-4,many,TGTGCCAGCAGTGGACGACAGGGGACGGTTGGCTACACCTTC,CASSGRQGTVGYTF
NA,TRBJ1-2,TRBV3-1,many,TGTGCCAGCAGCCTCCGGACGTCGTTGGGCTATGGCTACACCTTC,CASSLRTSLGYGYTF
NA,TRBJ2-2,TRBV19,few,TGTGCCAGTAGTTATTTGGCAACCGGCACCGGGGAGCTGTTTTTT,CASSYLATGTGELFF
NA,TRBJ1-1,TRBV5-1,once,TGCGCCAGCAGCTTTACGGATTTGAACACTGAAGCTTTCTTT,CASSFTDLNTEAFF
TRBD1,TRBJ2-7,TRBV12-3/TRBV12-4,NA,TGTGCCAGCAGCCGAGGACAGGGATATTACGAGCAGTACTTC,CASSRGQGYYEQYF
NA,TRBJ1-1,TRBV4-1,many,TGCGCCAGCACTAGGGGCACGGGCACTGAAGCTTTCTTT,CASTRGTGTEAFF
NA,TRBJ1-5,TRBV19,few,TGTGCCAGTAGGACCCTGGGACCTCAGCGGGCGCCCCAACATTTT,CASRTLGPQRAPQHF
NA,TRBJ2-7,TRBV27,NA,TGTGCCAGCCGATTCGGGTGGAGGGGGCCCTACGAGCAGTACTTC,CASRFGWRGPYEQYF
NA,TRBJ2-5,TRBV6-5,many,TGTGCCAGCAGTTACAGGCCGGAGGAAGAGACCCAGTACTTC,CASSYRPEEETQYF
NA,TRBJ2-7,TRBV6-5,many,TGTGCCAGCAGTCACACCATAGACGAGCAGTACTTC,CASSHTIDEQYF
NA,TRBJ1-5,TRBV12-3/TRBV12-4,many,TGTGCCAGCAGTGACAGCGCGCGGCCCCAGCATTTT,CASSDSARPQHF
NA,TRBJ1-5,TRBV12-5,once,TGTGCTAGTGGTTTGGTACTGGGCCGGGACCAAGGGGGCAATCAGCCCCAGCATTTT,CASGLVLGRDQGGNQPQHF
NA,TRBJ1-5,TRBV2,many,TGTGCCAGCAGTGAAACCCAAATTCAGCCCCAGCATTTT,CASSETQIQPQHF
TRBD1,TRBJ1-1,TRBV6-5,many,TGTGCCAGCAGATATAACAGGGGGCGTACTGAAGCTTTCTTT,CASRYNRGRTEAFF
NA,TRBJ1-6,TRBV11-2,many,TGTGCCAGCAGCTTAAGGACAGTTTGGCACAATTCACCCCTCCACTTT,CASSLRTVWHNSPLHF
TRBD2,TRBJ2-7,TRBV27,NA,TGTGCCAGCAGTTACACAGGACTAGCGGGGTGGTACGAGCAGTACTTC,CASSYTGLAGWYEQYF
NA,TRBJ2-7,TRBV28,many,TGTGCCAGCCGCGCTCCCGGGACAGCGGGCGAGCAGTACTTC,CASRAPGTAGEQYF
TRBD2,TRBJ2-5,TRBV25-1,many,TGTGCCAGCAGTGAAAACCGGGGGGTAGAGACCCAGTACTTC,CASSENRGVETQYF
NA,TRBJ1-5,TRBV20-1,many,TGCAGTGCAGCGCGGGACCTCGGGGACAAGCATTTT,CSAARDLGDKHF
NA,TRBJ1-2,TRBV12-3/TRBV12-4,many,TGTGCCAGCAGCGACACGGGGGAGGGTGGCTACACCTTC,CASSDTGEGGYTF
NA,TRBJ1-1,TRBV7-8,many,TGTGCCAGCAGCCCTCGGCGGACTGGTTCGACTGAAGCTTTCTTT,CASSPRRTGSTEAFF
NA,TRBJ2-2,TRBV6-2/TRBV6-3,many,TGTGCCAGCAGTTACTCCACAGGAAACACCGGGGAGCTGTTTTTT,CASSYSTGNTGELFF
NA,TRBJ1-3,TRBV7-2,NA,TGTGCCAGCAGCTTAGTTTCAGGGACTGGAAACACCATATATTTT,CASSLVSGTGNTIYF
NA,TRBJ1-5,TRBV12-3/TRBV12-4,many,TGTGCCAGCAGTTTAGCGCATGGGGCTAGTTTGGTTCAGCCCCAGCATTTT,CASSLAHGASLVQPQHF
NA,TRBJ1-2,TRBV2,many,TGTGCCAGCAGTGAAGATTCCCAGCCCTATGGCTACACCTTC,CASSEDSQPYGYTF